This is a list of T cell receptor beta chains from one sample in a study of cytomegalovirus exposure and HLA in healthy donors. TCRdb's table, derived via immunoSEQ multiplex PCR, lists solely in-frame clones and lacks some. The repertoire has 150,000 or so clones, less than 90% of them found once; the top ten carry around 5.8%. The source material was PBMCs. Receptor source: a male donor in good health and CMV-seropositive. Both conserved end residues are part of each CDR3. A D gene is named only where the DNA matches it firmly. The size entry is marked missing in some rows and otherwise reads once, few, many or a size class.

V	D	size	J	CDR3	DNA
TRBV5-1	-	-	TRBJ1-4	CASSLAGGSNEKLFF	TGCGCCAGCAGCTTGGCCGGGGGATCTAATGAAAAACTGTTTTTT
TRBV2	TRBD1	few	TRBJ2-1	CASSERGGLSYNEQFF	TGTGCCAGCAGTGAGAGAGGGGGCTTATCCTACAATGAGCAGTTCTTC
TRBV7-2	TRBD1	-	TRBJ2-2	CASTEMTGPGELFF	TGTGCCAGCACCGAGATGACAGGGCCGGGGGAGCTGTTTTTT
TRBV13	TRBD2	-	TRBJ2-7	CASSSGLAGVPLEQYF	TGTGCCAGCAGCTCGGGACTAGCGGGAGTTCCCCTCGAGCAGTACTTC
TRBV5-1	TRBD2	-	TRBJ2-2	CASNRAGGTGELFF	TGCGCCAGCAACCGAGCGGGAGGCACCGGGGAGCTGTTTTTT
TRBV30	TRBD1	-	TRBJ1-4	CAWTAGQGFWKLFF	TGTGCCTGGACCGCCGGACAGGGCTTTTGGAAACTGTTTTTT
TRBV14	-	-	TRBJ2-1	CASSGGILSEQFF	TGTGCCAGCAGTGGAGGGATACTTAGTGAGCAGTTCTTC
TRBV5-1	-	few	TRBJ2-7	CAFFKQKAAYEQYF	TGCGCTTTTTTCAAGCAGAAGGCGGCATACGAGCAGTACTTC
TRBV5-8	-	-	TRBJ1-1	CASIHSVREGTEAFF	TGTGCCAGCATCCATTCGGTCAGGGAGGGGACTGAAGCTTTCTTT
TRBV28	-	few	TRBJ1-1	CASSQHGGGGEAFF	TGTGCCAGCAGCCAACACGGCGGCGGGGGTGAAGCTTTCTTT
TRBV7-8	-	-	TRBJ1-1	CASSPPQRSVGTEAFF	TGTGCCAGCAGCCCGCCACAACGGAGCGTCGGCACTGAAGCTTTCTTT
TRBV19	-	-	TRBJ2-3	CASSILAASADTQYF	TGTGCCAGTAGTATTCTGGCTGCTAGCGCAGATACGCAGTATTTT
TRBV4-1	-	-	TRBJ1-6	CASSQDRGSYNSPLHF	TGCGCCAGCAGCCAAGATCGGGGGTCCTATAATTCACCCCTCCACTTT
TRBV4-1	TRBD1	-	TRBJ2-5	CASSQGDREGETQYF	TGCGCCAGCAGCCAAGGGGACAGGGAGGGGGAGACCCAGTACTTC
TRBV27	TRBD2	-	TRBJ2-3	CASSPELAGGSDTQYF	TGTGCCAGCAGTCCCGAACTAGCGGGAGGATCGGATACGCAGTATTTT
TRBV6-5	-	-	TRBJ1-2	CASRLQGRSEYGYTF	TGTGCCAGCAGATTACAGGGACGTTCAGAGTATGGCTACACCTTC
TRBV30	TRBD1	few	TRBJ1-3	CAWSRDSGSGNTIYF	TGTGCCTGGAGCCGGGACAGTGGCTCTGGAAACACCATATATTTT
TRBV9	-	-	TRBJ2-7	CASSVHRAPDPYEQYF	TGTGCCAGCAGCGTCCACAGGGCTCCTGATCCCTACGAGCAGTACTTC
TRBV27	-	-	TRBJ2-5	CASSRLGGRAQETQYF	TGTGCCAGCAGTCGCCTCGGAGGACGCGCACAAGAGACCCAGTACTTC
TRBV6-5	TRBD2	-	TRBJ2-7	CASRPSSGSYEQYF	TGTGCCAGCAGACCATCTAGCGGCTCCTACGAGCAGTACTTC
TRBV19	-	-	TRBJ1-1	CASSWDNRLAQQNTEAFF	TGTGCCAGTAGTTGGGACAACAGACTCGCCCAGCAGAACACTGAAGCTTTCTTT
TRBV7-2	-	-	TRBJ2-7	CASSLAAPAYEQYF	TGTGCCAGCAGCTTAGCGGCCCCCGCCTACGAGCAGTACTTC
TRBV29-1	-	-	TRBJ2-1	CSVSGANEQFF	TGCAGCGTGTCGGGAGCAAATGAGCAGTTCTTC
TRBV13	-	-	TRBJ1-5	CASSLGQGLDQPQHF	TGTGCCAGCAGCTTAGGCCAGGGGTTGGATCAGCCCCAGCATTTT
TRBV11-3	TRBD2	-	TRBJ2-1	CASSSGGAGEQFF	TGTGCCAGCAGCTCGGGAGGAGCGGGTGAGCAGTTCTTC
TRBV30	-	-	TRBJ2-1	CAWSGASPHEQFF	TGTGCCTGGAGTGGGGCTTCTCCCCATGAGCAGTTCTTC
TRBV18	-	few	TRBJ2-1	CASSLIESGGRGQFF	TGTGCCAGCTCACTTATAGAGTCGGGGGGCCGAGGGCAGTTCTTC
TRBV9	-	few	TRBJ1-5	CASSGEGFQPQHF	TGTGCCAGCAGCGGAGAGGGTTTCCAGCCCCAGCATTTT
TRBV4-3	-	-	TRBJ2-4	CASSRIGGENIQYF	TGCGCCAGCAGCCGGATAGGTGGAGAAAACATTCAGTACTTC
TRBV9	-	few	TRBJ1-2	CASSPRDWSF	TGTGCCAGCAGCCCCCGGGACTGGAGCTTC
TRBV27	-	-	TRBJ2-3	CASSYTGFTDTQYF	TGTGCCAGCAGTTATACGGGGTTCACAGATACGCAGTATTTT
TRBV4-2	TRBD1	-	TRBJ1-5	CASSQDQGGNQPQHF	TGTGCCAGCAGCCAAGACCAGGGGGGCAATCAGCCCCAGCATTTT
TRBV28	TRBD2	-	TRBJ2-7	CASSLLAGESYEQYF	TGTGCCAGCAGTTTACTGGCGGGAGAGTCCTACGAGCAGTACTTC
TRBV27	-	-	TRBJ2-1	CASSLSKERDQFF	TGTGCCAGCAGTTTATCGAAGGAGAGGGATCAGTTCTTC
TRBV7-8	TRBD2	-	TRBJ2-2	CASSLKARLAGEHTGELFF	TGTGCCAGCAGCTTAAAGGCTCGGCTAGCGGGAGAGCACACCGGGGAGCTGTTTTTT
TRBV6-4	TRBD2	-	TRBJ2-3	CASSVELLAGGPDTQYF	TGTGCCAGCAGTGTGGAATTACTAGCGGGAGGCCCAGATACGCAGTATTTT
TRBV7-3	TRBD2	-	TRBJ2-3	CASSSGLAAGGTQYF	TGTGCCAGCAGCTCGGGACTAGCGGCTGGGGGTACGCAGTATTTT
TRBV6-1	TRBD2	-	TRBJ2-3	CASSEASLAGLADTQYF	TGTGCCAGCAGTGAAGCCTCGCTAGCGGGTCTCGCAGATACGCAGTATTTT
TRBV28	TRBD2	-	TRBJ2-2	CASSFFAGVPTGELFF	TGTGCCAGCAGTTTTTTTGCGGGAGTTCCCACCGGGGAGCTGTTTTTT
TRBV7-6	-	-	TRBJ2-7	CASSSRQGRNEQYF	TGTGCCAGCAGCAGCAGGCAGGGCCGAAACGAGCAGTACTTC
TRBV6-1	TRBD1	-	TRBJ2-1	CASSEGLRDRVYNEQFF	TGTGCCAGCAGTGAAGGCCTCCGGGACAGGGTCTACAATGAGCAGTTCTTC
TRBV6-1	-	-	TRBJ1-4	CASSEKARGEKLFF	TGTGCCAGCAGTGAAAAGGCAAGGGGTGAAAAACTGTTTTTT
TRBV5-1	TRBD2	-	TRBJ2-1	CASSLSGGDNEQFF	TGCGCCAGCAGCTTGTCCGGGGGGGACAATGAGCAGTTCTTC
TRBV19	-	few	TRBJ2-5	CASSIVLGGAQYF	TGTGCCAGTAGTATTGTGCTCGGCGGGGCGCAGTACTTC
TRBV5-1	-	-	TRBJ1-5	CASSLLGLHQPQHF	TGCGCCAGCAGCTTGTTGGGACTTCATCAGCCCCAGCATTTT
TRBV5-1	TRBD1	-	TRBJ1-1	CASSARQGGREAFF	TGCGCCAGCAGCGCGAGACAGGGTGGGCGTGAAGCTTTCTTT
TRBV5-1	TRBD1	-	TRBJ1-5	CASSFQGDSNQPQHF	TGCGCCAGCAGCTTCCAGGGGGATAGCAATCAGCCCCAGCATTTT
TRBV5-6	-	-	TRBJ2-3	CASSHRDTQYF	TGTGCCAGCAGCCACCGGGATACGCAGTATTTT
TRBV5-1	TRBD2	-	TRBJ2-5	CASSLAGAGAVETQYF	TGCGCCAGCAGCTTGGCCGGGGCGGGAGCGGTTGAGACCCAGTACTTC
TRBV2	TRBD1	-	TRBJ1-2	CASPSDRGNGYTF	TGTGCCAGCCCCAGCGACAGGGGCAATGGCTACACCTTC
TRBV6-5	-	-	TRBJ2-5	CASSYSTRQGTQYF	TGTGCCAGCAGTTACTCCACCCGTCAGGGGACCCAGTACTTC
TRBV13	TRBD1	-	TRBJ2-7	CASSLVGQSPYEQYF	TGTGCCAGCAGCTTAGTGGGACAGAGCCCCTACGAGCAGTACTTC
TRBV9	TRBD2	-	TRBJ2-2	CASSLGLAGSVSGELFF	TGTGCCAGCAGCCTAGGACTAGCGGGGAGTGTCTCCGGGGAGCTGTTTTTT
TRBV5-1	TRBD2	-	TRBJ2-5	CASNGGTRETQYF	TGCGCCAGCAACGGGGGGACCCGAGAGACCCAGTACTTC
TRBV29-1	TRBD1	-	TRBJ1-1	CSVGDRVWTEAFF	TGCAGCGTTGGGGACAGGGTTTGGACTGAAGCTTTCTTT
TRBV15	-	-	TRBJ1-6	CATSTGDGVSPLHF	TGTGCCACCAGCACAGGGGATGGGGTGTCACCCCTCCACTTT
TRBV28	-	-	TRBJ1-1	CASRLQSNTEAFF	TGTGCCAGCAGGTTACAAAGCAACACTGAAGCTTTCTTT
TRBV6-5	-	-	TRBJ2-7	CASRFNTGMSYEQYF	TGTGCCAGCAGGTTCAATACTGGTATGTCCTACGAGCAGTACTTC
TRBV27	-	-	TRBJ2-6	CASSLFGIGRTGANVLTF	TGTGCCAGCAGTTTGTTTGGGATAGGGAGGACTGGGGCCAACGTCCTGACTTTC